Listed below are T cell receptor beta chains from one sample, sequenced in a study of OX40 agonist ivuxolimab in advanced cancers. Assay used: immunoSEQ multiplex PCR; TCRdb lists only in-frame clones, some missing. The sample has approximately 50,000 clones; 85% to 95% are singletons. The specimen was CD4+ or CD8+ T cells sorted from blood, collected in a trial of the OX40 agonist ivuxolimab. These receptors came from an adult with an advanced solid tumor such as melanoma, head and neck, liver or kidney cancer. CDR3s include the opening cysteine and the closing phenylalanine or tryptophan. The order of the fields is J gene, D gene, clone size, V gene, CDR3 length, CDR3 protein, CDR3 DNA. The D gene is left open where the match is weak. Size tells how often a clone was seen (once, few, many) or the class of an expanded clone, and some rows leave it out.

TRBJ2-7 - - TRBV5-4 12 CASSFSSYEQYF TGTGCCAGCAGCTTCAGCTCCTACGAGCAGTACTTC
TRBJ2-3 - - TRBV11-1 12 CASSLGADTQYF TGTGCCAGCAGCTTAGGGGCAGATACGCAGTATTTT
TRBJ1-2 - - TRBV4-1 13 CASSQGGPYGYTF TGCGCCAGCAGCCAAGGGGGGCCCTATGGCTACACCTTC
TRBJ2-5 - - TRBV6-6 13 CASMDGAQETQYF TGTGCCAGCATGGACGGGGCACAAGAGACCCAGTACTTC
TRBJ2-7 - once TRBV28 12 CASSHSTYEQYF TGTGCCAGCAGTCACAGCACCTACGAGCAGTACTTC
TRBJ1-1 - - TRBV27 14 CASRIGSLNTEAFF TGTGCCAGCAGGATAGGGTCACTGAACACTGAAGCTTTCTTT
TRBJ2-3 - - TRBV7-7 15 CASSQRGKSTDTQYF TGTGCTAGCAGCCAAAGGGGAAAAAGCACAGATACGCAGTATTTT
TRBJ2-7 TRBD2 once TRBV30 15 CACTRLAGVSLEQYF TGTGCCTGTACCAGACTAGCGGGAGTCTCCCTCGAGCAGTACTTC
TRBJ2-1 - - TRBV13 13 CASRPQIRREQFF TGTGCCAGCAGACCACAGATCCGACGGGAGCAGTTCTTC
TRBJ2-7 TRBD2 once TRBV5-4 17 CASSFGVGLAGSYEQYF TGTGCCAGCAGCTTTGGGGTGGGCCTAGCGGGCTCCTACGAGCAGTACTTC
TRBJ1-2 TRBD1 - TRBV28 17 CASSRTGGSRARYGYTF TGTGCCAGCAGCCGGACAGGGGGGAGTCGTGCACGCTATGGCTACACCTTC
TRBJ1-2 - - TRBV30 16 CAWRVFWGRGNYGYTF TGTGCCTGGAGGGTGTTTTGGGGCAGGGGTAACTATGGCTACACCTTC
TRBJ2-1 TRBD2 - TRBV28 13 CATLAGSYNEQFF TGTGCCACACTAGCGGGATCTTACAATGAGCAGTTCTTC
TRBJ2-1 TRBD2 - TRBV7-6 17 CASSPHQGLAVYNEQFF TGTGCCAGCAGCCCGCACCAGGGACTAGCGGTCTACAATGAGCAGTTCTTC
TRBJ1-4 TRBD1 - TRBV7-9 16 CASSLGFRDRGEKLFF TGTGCCAGCAGCTTAGGGTTTCGGGACAGGGGGGAAAAACTGTTTTTT
TRBJ2-7 TRBD1 - TRBV30 13 CAWDGQGSYEQYF TGTGCCTGGGACGGACAGGGTTCATACGAGCAGTACTTC
TRBJ2-3 TRBD1 - TRBV4-3 15 CASSPGTGRADTQYF TGCGCCAGCAGTCCCGGGACAGGTCGCGCAGATACGCAGTATTTT
TRBJ2-5 - - TRBV7-8 13 CASSLVRKETQYF TGTGCCAGCAGCTTAGTCAGGAAAGAGACCCAGTACTTC
TRBJ1-3 - - TRBV7-9 15 CASKLGPASGNTIYF TGTGCCAGCAAGTTAGGGCCGGCCTCTGGAAACACCATATATTTT
TRBJ2-7 TRBD2 - TRBV7-9 15 CASSSLAGFSYEQYF TGTGCCAGCAGCTCACTAGCGGGGTTCTCCTACGAGCAGTACTTC
TRBJ1-5 - few TRBV4-2 15 CASSPVLLSNQPQHF TGTGCCAGCAGCCCCGTCCTGCTCAGCAATCAGCCCCAGCATTTT
TRBJ2-1 - - TRBV27 17 CASSRGSSGVAYNEQFF TGTGCCAGCAGCCGAGGCTCGTCGGGAGTTGCCTACAATGAGCAGTTCTTC
TRBJ1-2 TRBD1 - TRBV9 11 CATQGAIGYTF TGTGCCACACAGGGGGCTATTGGCTACACCTTC
TRBJ1-4 TRBD1 once TRBV14 18 CASSQRDRGIGADEKLFF TGTGCCAGCAGCCAAAGGGACAGGGGGATAGGGGCCGATGAAAAACTGTTTTTT
TRBJ1-5 - - TRBV27 14 CASSLWRENQPQHF TGTGCCAGCAGTTTGTGGCGGGAGAATCAGCCCCAGCATTTT
TRBJ1-5 - - TRBV6-5 14 CASSYSSGYQPQHF TGTGCCAGCAGTTACTCAAGCGGGTATCAGCCCCAGCATTTT
TRBJ2-2 - - TRBV7-9 14 CASSLATGTGELFF TGTGCCAGCAGCTTAGCAACCGGCACCGGGGAGCTGTTTTTT
TRBJ2-7 - - TRBV28 14 CASRPRLSLYEQYF TGTGCCAGCAGACCCAGGCTTAGTCTATACGAGCAGTACTTC
TRBJ2-7 - once TRBV14 14 CASSQGGRTYEQYF TGTGCCAGCAGCCAAGGCGGCAGGACCTACGAGCAGTACTTC
TRBJ2-1 - - TRBV5-4 13 CASSRTEYNEQFF TGTGCCAGCAGCCGGACAGAATACAATGAGCAGTTCTTC
TRBJ1-1 - once TRBV19 18 CASSNAGFRPPKMTEAFF TGTGCCAGTAGCAACGCGGGTTTCAGACCCCCTAAAATGACTGAAGCTTTCTTT